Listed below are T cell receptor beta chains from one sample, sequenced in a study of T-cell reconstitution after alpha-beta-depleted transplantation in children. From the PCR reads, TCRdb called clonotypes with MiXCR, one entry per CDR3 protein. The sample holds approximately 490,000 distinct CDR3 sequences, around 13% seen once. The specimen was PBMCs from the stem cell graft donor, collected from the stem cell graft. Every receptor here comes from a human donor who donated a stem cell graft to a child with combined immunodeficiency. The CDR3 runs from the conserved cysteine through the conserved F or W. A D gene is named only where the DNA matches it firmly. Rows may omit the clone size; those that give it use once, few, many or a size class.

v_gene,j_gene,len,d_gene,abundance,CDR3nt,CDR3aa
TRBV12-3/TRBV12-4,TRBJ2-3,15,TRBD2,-,TGTGCCAGCAGCCGAGGGACTAAGAGCACAGATACGCAGTATTTT,CASSRGTKSTDTQYF
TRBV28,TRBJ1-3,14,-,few,TGTGCCAGCAGTTTGATGGGTCCCGCGGGCACCATATATTTT,CASSLMGPAGTIYF
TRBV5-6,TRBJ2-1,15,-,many,TGTGCCAGCAGCTTGCCGGGGGGCCTAAACAATGAGCAGTTCTTC,CASSLPGGLNNEQFF
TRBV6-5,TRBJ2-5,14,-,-,TGTGCCAGCAGCTCTACTAGGGACCAAGAGACCCAGTACTTC,CASSSTRDQETQYF
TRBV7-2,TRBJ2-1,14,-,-,TGTGCCAGCAGCTTACCGGGCAACCACAATGAGCAGTTCTTC,CASSLPGNHNEQFF
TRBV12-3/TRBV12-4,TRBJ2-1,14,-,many,TGTGCCAGCAGCCGAAGTGTACATTACAATGAGCAGTTCTTC,CASSRSVHYNEQFF
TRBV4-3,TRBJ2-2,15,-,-,TGCGCCAGCAGCCCCGGGACTTCGTTCCCCGGGGAGCTGTTTTTT,CASSPGTSFPGELFF
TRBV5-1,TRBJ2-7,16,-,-,TGCGCCAGCGAGCCAGGAGGGGGACAGTCATCCTACGAGCAGTACTTC,CASEPGGGQSSYEQYF
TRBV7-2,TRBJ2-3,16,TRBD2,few,TGTGCCAGCAGCTTAGTTGCAACTAGCGGGGGAGATACGCAGTATTTT,CASSLVATSGGDTQYF
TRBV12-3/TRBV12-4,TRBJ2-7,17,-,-,TGTGCCAGCAGTGCCGGATCAGACTTACCGACTACCTACGAGCAGTACTTC,CASSAGSDLPTTYEQYF
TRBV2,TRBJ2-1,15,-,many,TGTGCCAGCAGTGGGTTAGGGCGGACCTACAATGAGCAGTTCTTC,CASSGLGRTYNEQFF
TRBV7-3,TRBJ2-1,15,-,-,TGTGCCAGCAGGAATGTACGGGACGGATACAATGAGCAGTTCTTC,CASRNVRDGYNEQFF
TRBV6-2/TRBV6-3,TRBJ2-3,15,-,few,TGTGCCAGCAGTTGGAGTAGACTCGGCACAGATACGCAGTATTTT,CASSWSRLGTDTQYF
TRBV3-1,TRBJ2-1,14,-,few,TGTGCCAGCAAGAACGGGGGAGAGGGGAATGAGCAGTTCTTC,CASKNGGEGNEQFF
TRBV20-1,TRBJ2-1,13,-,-,TGCAGTGCTAGAGACTCCCTGTGGACTGAGCAGTTCTTC,CSARDSLWTEQFF
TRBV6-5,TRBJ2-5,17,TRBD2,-,TGTGCCAGCAGCTACGGGACTAGCGGGAGTGGCGGAGAGACCCAGTACTTC,CASSYGTSGSGGETQYF
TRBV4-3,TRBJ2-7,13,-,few,TGCGCCAGCAGCCAAGACCCCGGGAAGGAGCAGTACTTC,CASSQDPGKEQYF
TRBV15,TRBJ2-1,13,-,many,TGTGCCACCAGCAGAGAGAGAAGTGGTGAGCAGTTCTTC,CATSRERSGEQFF
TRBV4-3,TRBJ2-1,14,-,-,TGCGCCAGCAGCCAAGAATCCTGGGAAAATGAGCAGTTCTTC,CASSQESWENEQFF
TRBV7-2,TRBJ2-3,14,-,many,TGTGCCAGGAGTGGGGAGGCAGGCACAGATACGCAGTATTTT,CARSGEAGTDTQYF
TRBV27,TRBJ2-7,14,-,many,TGTGCCAGCAGCTTGAGGGGCGGCTCCTACGAGCAGTACTTC,CASSLRGGSYEQYF
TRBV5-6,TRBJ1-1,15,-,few,TGTGCCAGCAGCTTGAGGGCCAGTAGACACACTGAAGCTTTCTTT,CASSLRASRHTEAFF